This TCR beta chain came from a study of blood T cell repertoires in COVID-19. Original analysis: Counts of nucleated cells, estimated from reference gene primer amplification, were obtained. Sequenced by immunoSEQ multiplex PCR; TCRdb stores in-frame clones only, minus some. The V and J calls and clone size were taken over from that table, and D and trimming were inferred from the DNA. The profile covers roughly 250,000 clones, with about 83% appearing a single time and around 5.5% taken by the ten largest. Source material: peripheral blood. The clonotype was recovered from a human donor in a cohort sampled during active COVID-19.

CDR3 protein: CAGGHENSPLHF. For the CDR3, the DNA is TGTGCCGGGGGACATGAAAATTCACCCCTCCACTTT. This chain joins TRBV6-6 and TRBJ1-6; D is perhaps TRBD1 (6 bases). V lost 11 bases and J 7 bases, leaving 12 bases between the germline ends. Per germline, CDR1 MNHNY and CDR2 SVGAGI (reference sequence). This CDR3 has 12 residues.